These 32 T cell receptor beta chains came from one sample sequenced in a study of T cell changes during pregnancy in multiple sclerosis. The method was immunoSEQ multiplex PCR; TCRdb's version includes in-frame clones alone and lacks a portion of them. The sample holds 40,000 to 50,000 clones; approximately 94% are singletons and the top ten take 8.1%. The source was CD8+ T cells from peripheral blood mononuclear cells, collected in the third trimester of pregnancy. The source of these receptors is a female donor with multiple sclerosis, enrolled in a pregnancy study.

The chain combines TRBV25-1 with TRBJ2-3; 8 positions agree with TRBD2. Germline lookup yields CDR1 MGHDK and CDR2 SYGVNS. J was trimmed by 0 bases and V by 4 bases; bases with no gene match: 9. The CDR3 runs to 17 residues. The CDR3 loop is CASSALFGGGSTDTQYF. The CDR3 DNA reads TGTGCCAGCAGTGCCCTATTCGGCGGGGGGAGCACAGATACGCAGTATTTT. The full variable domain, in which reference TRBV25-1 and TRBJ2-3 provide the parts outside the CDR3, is EADIYQTPRYLVIGTGKKITLECSQTMGHDKMYWYQQDPGMELHLIHYSYGVNSTEKGDLSSESTVSRIRTEHFPLTLESARPSHTSQYLCASSALFGGGSTDTQYFGPGTRLTVL.

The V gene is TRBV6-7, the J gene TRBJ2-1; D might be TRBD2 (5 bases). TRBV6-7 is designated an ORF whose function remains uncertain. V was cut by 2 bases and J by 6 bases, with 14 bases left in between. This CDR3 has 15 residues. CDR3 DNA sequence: TGTGCCAGCAGTTACAATGAGGGCCACCGCAATGAGCAGTTCTTC. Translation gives CASSYNEGHRNEQFF.

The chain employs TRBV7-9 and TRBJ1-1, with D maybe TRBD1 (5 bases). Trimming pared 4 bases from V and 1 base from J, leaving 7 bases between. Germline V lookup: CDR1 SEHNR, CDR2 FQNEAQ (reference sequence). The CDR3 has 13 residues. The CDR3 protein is CASSYDRNTEAFF. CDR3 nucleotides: TGTGCCAGCAGCTATGACAGGAACACTGAAGCTTTCTTT.

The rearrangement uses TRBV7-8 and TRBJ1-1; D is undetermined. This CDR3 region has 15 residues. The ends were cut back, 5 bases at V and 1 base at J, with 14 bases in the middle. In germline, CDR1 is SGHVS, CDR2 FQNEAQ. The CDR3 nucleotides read TGTGCCAGCAGCCCGTACGAGGGAGCGAACACTGAAGCTTTCTTT. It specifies CASSPYEGANTEAFF.

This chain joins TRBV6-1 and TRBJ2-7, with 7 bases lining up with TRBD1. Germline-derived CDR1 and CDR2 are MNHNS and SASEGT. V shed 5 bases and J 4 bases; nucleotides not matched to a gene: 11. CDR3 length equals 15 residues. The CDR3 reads CASSPPLQGVYEQYF. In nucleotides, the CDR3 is TGTGCCAGCAGTCCACCCCTCCAGGGGGTGTACGAGCAGTACTTC.

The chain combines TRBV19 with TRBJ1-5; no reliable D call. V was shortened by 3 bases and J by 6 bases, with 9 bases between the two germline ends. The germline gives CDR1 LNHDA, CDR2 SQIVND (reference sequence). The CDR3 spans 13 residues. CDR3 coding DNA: TGTGCCAGTAGTATTACCGAGAGTCAGCCCCAGCATTTT. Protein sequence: CASSITESQPQHF.

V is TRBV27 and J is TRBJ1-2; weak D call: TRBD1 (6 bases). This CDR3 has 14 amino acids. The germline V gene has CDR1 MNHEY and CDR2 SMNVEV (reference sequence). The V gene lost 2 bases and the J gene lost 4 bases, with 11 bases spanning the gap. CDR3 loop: CASSLSRGSYGYTF. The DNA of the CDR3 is TGTGCCAGCAGTTTAAGCAGGGGTAGCTATGGCTACACCTTC.

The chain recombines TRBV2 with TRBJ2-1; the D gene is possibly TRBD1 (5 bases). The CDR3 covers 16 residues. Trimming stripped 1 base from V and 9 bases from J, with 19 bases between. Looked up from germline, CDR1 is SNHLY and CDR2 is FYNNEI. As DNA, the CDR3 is TGTGCCAGCAGTGAAGGGCAGGCCAAAGGGGCAACTGAGCAGTTCTTC. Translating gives CASSEGQAKGATEQFF.

The CDR3 loop is CSAREKGEQFF. In DNA, the CDR3 is TGCAGTGCTAGAGAAAAGGGGGAGCAGTTCTTC. V gene TRBV20-1 combines with J gene TRBJ2-1; maybe TRBD1 (5 bases). Trimming removed 0 bases from V and 10 bases from J, with 7 bases in between. Germline lookup yields CDR1 DFQATT and CDR2 SNEGSKA (reference sequence). The CDR3 length is 11 residues.

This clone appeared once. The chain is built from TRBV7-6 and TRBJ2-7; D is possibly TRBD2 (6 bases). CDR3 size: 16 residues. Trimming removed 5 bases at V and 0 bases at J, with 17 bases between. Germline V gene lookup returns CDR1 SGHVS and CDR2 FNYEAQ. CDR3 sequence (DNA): TGTGCCAGCAGCCCGAGTTGGGGGGACCTCTCCTACGAGCAGTACTTC. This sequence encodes CASSPSWGDLSYEQYF. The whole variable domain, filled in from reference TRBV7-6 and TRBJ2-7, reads GAGVSQSPRYKVTKRGQDVALRCDPISGHVSLYWYRQALGQGPEFLTYFNYEAQQDKSGLPNDRFSAERPEGSISTLTIQRTEQRDSAMYRCASSPSWGDLSYEQYFGPGTRLTVT.

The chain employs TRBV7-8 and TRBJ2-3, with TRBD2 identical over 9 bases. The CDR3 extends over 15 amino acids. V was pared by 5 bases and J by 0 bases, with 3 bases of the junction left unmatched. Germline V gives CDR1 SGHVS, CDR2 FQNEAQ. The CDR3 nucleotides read TGTGCCAGCAGCGAAACTAGCGGGAGCACAGATACGCAGTATTTT. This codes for CASSETSGSTDTQYF.

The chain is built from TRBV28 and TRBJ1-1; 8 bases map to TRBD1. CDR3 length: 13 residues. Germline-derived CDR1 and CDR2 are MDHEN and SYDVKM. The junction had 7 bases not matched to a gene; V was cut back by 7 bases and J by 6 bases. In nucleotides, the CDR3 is TGTGCCAGCAAGTACCAGGGGGCCTCTGAAGCTTTCTTT. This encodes CASKYQGASEAFF. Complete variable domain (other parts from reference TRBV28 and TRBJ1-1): DVKVTQSSRYLVKRTGEKVFLECVQDMDHENMFWYRQDPGLGLRLIYFSYDVKMKEKGDIPEGYSVSREKKERFSLILESASTNQTSMYLCASKYQGASEAFFGQGTRLTVV.

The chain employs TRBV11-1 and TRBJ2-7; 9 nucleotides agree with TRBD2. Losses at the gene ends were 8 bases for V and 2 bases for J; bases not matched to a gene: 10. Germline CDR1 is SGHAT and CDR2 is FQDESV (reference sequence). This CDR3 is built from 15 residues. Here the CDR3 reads CASGYETSGTYEQYF. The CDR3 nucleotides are TGTGCCAGCGGTTATGAGACTAGCGGAACCTACGAGCAGTACTTC. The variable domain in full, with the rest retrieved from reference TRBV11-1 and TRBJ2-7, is EAEVAQSPRYKITEKSQAVAFWCDPISGHATLYWYRQILGQGPELLVQFQDESVVDDSQLPKDRFSAERLKGVDSTLKIQPAELGDSAMYLCASGYETSGTYEQYFGPGTRLTVT.

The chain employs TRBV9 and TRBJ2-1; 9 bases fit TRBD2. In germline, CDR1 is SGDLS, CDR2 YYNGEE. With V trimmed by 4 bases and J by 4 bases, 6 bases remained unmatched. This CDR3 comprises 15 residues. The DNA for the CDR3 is TGTGCCAGCAGCTTTAGCGGGAGCCCATACAATGAGCAGTTCTTC. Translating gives CASSFSGSPYNEQFF.

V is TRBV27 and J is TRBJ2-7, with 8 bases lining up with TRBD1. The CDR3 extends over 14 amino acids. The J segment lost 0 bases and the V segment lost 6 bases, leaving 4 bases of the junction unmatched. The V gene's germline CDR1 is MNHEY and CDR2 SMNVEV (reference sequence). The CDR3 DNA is TGTGCCAGCAGCCGGACAGGGAGCTCCTACGAGCAGTACTTC. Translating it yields CASSRTGSSYEQYF.

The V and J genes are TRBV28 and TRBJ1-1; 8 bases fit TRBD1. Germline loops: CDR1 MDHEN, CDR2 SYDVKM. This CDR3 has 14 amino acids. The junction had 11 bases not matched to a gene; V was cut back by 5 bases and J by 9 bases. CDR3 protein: CASSPGPGGAKAFF. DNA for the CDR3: TGTGCCAGCAGTCCAGGCCCAGGGGGCGCGAAAGCTTTCTTT.

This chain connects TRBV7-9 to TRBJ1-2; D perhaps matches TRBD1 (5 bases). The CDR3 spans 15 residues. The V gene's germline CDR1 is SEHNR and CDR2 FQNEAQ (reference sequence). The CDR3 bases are TGTGCTCTACTCAACTCTGGGAGGGGTCTCAATGGCTACACCTTC. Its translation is CALLNSGRGLNGYTF.

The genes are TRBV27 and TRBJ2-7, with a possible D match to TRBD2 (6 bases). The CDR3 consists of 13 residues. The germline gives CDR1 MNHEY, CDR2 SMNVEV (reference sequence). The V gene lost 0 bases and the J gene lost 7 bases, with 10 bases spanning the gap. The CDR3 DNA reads TGTGCCAGCAGTTTATCCGTCGCGGGAGAGCAGTACTTC. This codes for CASSLSVAGEQYF.

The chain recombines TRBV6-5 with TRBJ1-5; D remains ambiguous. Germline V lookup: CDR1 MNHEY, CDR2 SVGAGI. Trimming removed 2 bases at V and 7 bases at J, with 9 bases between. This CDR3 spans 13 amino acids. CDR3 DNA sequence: TGTGCCAGCAGTTACGCACCAGGCCAGCCCCAGCATTTT. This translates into CASSYAPGQPQHF.

The CDR3 DNA sequence: TGTGCCAGCAGCGTAGAGCCTAGCGGGAGTCTGAATGAGCAGTTCTTC. This gives the protein CASSVEPSGSLNEQFF. The chain couples TRBV9 to TRBJ2-1; TRBD2 aligns across 10 bases. The CDR3 has 16 amino acids. J lost 7 bases, V lost 0 bases, and 7 bases had no gene match. Germline V gene sequence: CDR1 SGDLS, CDR2 YYNGEE.

CDR3 coding DNA: TGTGCCAGCAGTTTAGTCCTCACGGGGGAGCAGTACTTC. This translates into CASSLVLTGEQYF. J is TRBJ2-7 and V is TRBV28; D may be TRBD2 (5 bases). Germline V CDR1 and CDR2: MDHEN, SYDVKM. The CDR3 extends over 13 amino acids. The germline V and J ends were trimmed by 2 bases and 7 bases, with 12 bases remaining between them.

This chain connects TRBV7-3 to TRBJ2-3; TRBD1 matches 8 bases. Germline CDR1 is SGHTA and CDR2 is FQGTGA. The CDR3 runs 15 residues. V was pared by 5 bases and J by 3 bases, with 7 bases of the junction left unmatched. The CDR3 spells CASSLKDRVTDTQYF. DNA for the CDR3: TGTGCCAGCAGCCTAAAGGACAGGGTAACAGATACGCAGTATTTT. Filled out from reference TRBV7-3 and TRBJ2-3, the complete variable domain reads GAGVSQTPSNKVTEKGKYVELRCDPISGHTALYWYRQSLGQGPEFLIYFQGTGAADDSGLPNDRFFAVRPEGSVSTLKIQRTERGDSAVYLCASSLKDRVTDTQYFGPGTRLTVL.

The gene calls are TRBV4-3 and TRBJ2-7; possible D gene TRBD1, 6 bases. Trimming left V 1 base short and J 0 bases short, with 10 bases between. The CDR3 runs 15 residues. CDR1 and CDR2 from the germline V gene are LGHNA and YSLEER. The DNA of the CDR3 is TGCGCCAGCAGCCAAGGGACAGCGAGCTCCTACGAGCAGTACTTC. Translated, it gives CASSQGTASSYEQYF.

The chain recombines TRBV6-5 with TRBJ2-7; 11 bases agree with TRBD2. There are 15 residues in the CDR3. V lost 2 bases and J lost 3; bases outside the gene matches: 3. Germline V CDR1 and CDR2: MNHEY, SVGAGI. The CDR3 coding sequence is TGTGCCAGCAGTTACGGACTAGCGGGCTTCTACGAGCAGTACTTC. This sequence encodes CASSYGLAGFYEQYF.

CDR3 protein: CASSRTGSNEQFF. The CDR3 nucleotides are TGCGCCAGCAGCCGGACAGGTTCCAATGAGCAGTTCTTC. The chain employs TRBV5-1 and TRBJ2-1; 7 positions match TRBD1. This CDR3 is built from 13 residues. The ends lost 4 bases at V and 6 bases at J; junction bases unmatched: 4. Germline loops: CDR1 SGHRS, CDR2 YFSETQ.

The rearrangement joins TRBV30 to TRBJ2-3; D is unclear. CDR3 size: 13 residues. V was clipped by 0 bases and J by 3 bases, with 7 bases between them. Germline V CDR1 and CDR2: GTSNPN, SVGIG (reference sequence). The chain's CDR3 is CAWSVLKTDTQYF. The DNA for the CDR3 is TGTGCCTGGAGTGTACTGAAGACAGATACGCAGTATTTT.

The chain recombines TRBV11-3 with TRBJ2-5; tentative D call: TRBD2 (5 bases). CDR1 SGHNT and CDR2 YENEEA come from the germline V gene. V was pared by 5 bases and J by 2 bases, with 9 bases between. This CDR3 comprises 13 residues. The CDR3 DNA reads TGTGCCAGCAGCCCCGGGGTACAAGAGACCCAGTACTTC. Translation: CASSPGVQETQYF.

DNA of the CDR3: TGTGCCAGTAGTATTACAGGGAGCGCCTACAATGAGCAGTTCTTC. Amino acids: CASSITGSAYNEQFF. The V call is TRBV19, the J call TRBJ2-1, with a possible D match to TRBD1 (6 bases). Germline V gene data show CDR1 as LNHDA and CDR2 as SQIVND (reference sequence). The CDR3 sequence is 15 residues long. V was shortened by 3 bases and J by 2 bases, with 11 bases between the two germline ends.

The CDR3 here is CASSEVRAYEQYF. The CDR3 DNA sequence: TGTGCCAGCAGTGAGGTGCGGGCCTACGAGCAGTACTTC. The chain uses TRBV6-6 and TRBJ2-7; D may be TRBD2 (5 bases). V was shortened by 5 bases and J by 2 bases, with 10 bases between the two germline ends. The CDR3 covers 13 residues. Germline-derived CDR1 and CDR2 are MNHNY and SVGAGI (reference sequence).

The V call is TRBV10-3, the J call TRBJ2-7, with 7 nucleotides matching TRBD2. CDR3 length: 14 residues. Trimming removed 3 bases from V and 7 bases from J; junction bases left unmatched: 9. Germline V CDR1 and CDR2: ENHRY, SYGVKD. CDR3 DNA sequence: TGTGCCATCAGTGAAACGGGAGGACCAGGGGAGCAGTACTTC. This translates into CAISETGGPGEQYF.

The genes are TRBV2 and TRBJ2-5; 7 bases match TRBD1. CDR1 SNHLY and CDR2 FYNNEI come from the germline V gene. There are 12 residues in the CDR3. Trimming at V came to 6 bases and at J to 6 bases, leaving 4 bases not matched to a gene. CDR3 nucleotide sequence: TGTGCCAGCAGCCAGGGGGAAAAGACCCAGTACTTC. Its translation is CASSQGEKTQYF. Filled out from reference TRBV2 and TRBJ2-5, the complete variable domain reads EPEVTQTPSHQVTQMGQEVILRCVPISNHLYFYWYRQILGQKVEFLVSFYNNEISEKSEIFDDQFSVERPDGSNFTLKIRSTKLEDSAMYFCASSQGEKTQYFGPGTRLLVL.

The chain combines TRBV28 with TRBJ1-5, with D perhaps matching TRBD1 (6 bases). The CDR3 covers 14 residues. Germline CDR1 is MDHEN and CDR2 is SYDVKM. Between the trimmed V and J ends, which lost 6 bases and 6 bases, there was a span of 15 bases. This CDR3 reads CASRPTGLGQPQHF. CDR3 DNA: TGTGCCAGCAGGCCTACAGGGTTAGGTCAGCCCCAGCATTTT.